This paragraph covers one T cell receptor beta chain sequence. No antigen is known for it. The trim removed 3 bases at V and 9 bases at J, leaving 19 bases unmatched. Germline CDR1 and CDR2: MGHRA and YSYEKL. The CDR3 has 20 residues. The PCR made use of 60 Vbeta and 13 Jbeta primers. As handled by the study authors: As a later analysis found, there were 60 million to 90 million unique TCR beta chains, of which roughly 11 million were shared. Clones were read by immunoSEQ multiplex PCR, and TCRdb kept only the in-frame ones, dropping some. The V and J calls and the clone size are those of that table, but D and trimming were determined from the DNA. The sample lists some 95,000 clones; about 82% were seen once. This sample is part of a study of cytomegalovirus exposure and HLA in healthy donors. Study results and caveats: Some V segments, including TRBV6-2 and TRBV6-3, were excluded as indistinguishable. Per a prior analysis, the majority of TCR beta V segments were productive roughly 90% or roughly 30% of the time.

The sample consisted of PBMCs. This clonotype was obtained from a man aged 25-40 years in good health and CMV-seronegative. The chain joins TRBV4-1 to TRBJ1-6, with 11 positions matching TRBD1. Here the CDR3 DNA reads TGCGCCAGCAGCCAGACCAACCAGCTTTGGTCGGGACAGGGGGTTTCACCCCTCCACTTT. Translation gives CASSQTNQLWSGQGVSPLHF.